This passage covers 27 T cell receptor beta chains from one sample sequenced in a study of blood T cell repertoires in COVID-19. TCRdb keeps only in-frame clones here, not all; method: immunoSEQ multiplex PCR. The data contain about 270,000 clones, under 95% of them singletons. Sequences were obtained from PBMCs or T cells enriched from blood (not recorded which). The receptors originated from a man aged 40-55 years who had been exposed to COVID-19.

In its sample, this clone was seen once. The chain recombines TRBV10-3 with TRBJ1-1; the match to TRBD1 covers 8 bases. The CDR3 consists of 14 residues. V trimming: 6 bases; J trimming: 0 bases; junction bases outside the gene matches: 3. The V gene's germline CDR1 is ENHRY and CDR2 SYGVKD. The CDR3 DNA sequence: TGTGCCATCAGGGGGACAGGCCTGAACACTGAAGCTTTCTTT. It is translated as CAIRGTGLNTEAFF.

The chain carries TRBV29-1 and TRBJ1-2; 7 nucleotides agree with TRBD1. V was pared by 3 bases and J by 8 bases, with 6 bases of the junction left unmatched. The germline V gene has CDR1 SQVTM and CDR2 ANQGSEA. The CDR3 runs to 12 residues. The CDR3 here is CSVDLGTEGYTF. The CDR3 DNA reads as TGCAGCGTTGATCTTGGGACAGAAGGCTACACCTTC.

This clone was recorded only once. The CDR3 sequence: CASSDSGGDNSPLHF. The DNA for the CDR3 is TGTGCCAGCAGTGATTCAGGGGGAGATAATTCACCCCTCCACTTT. The chain uses TRBV6-1 and TRBJ1-6; 7 positions agree with TRBD1. J gave up 5 bases and V 3 bases, and 4 bases lay outside the gene matches. From germline, CDR1 is MNHNS and CDR2 SASEGT. This CDR3 spans 15 amino acids.

V is TRBV19 and J is TRBJ1-2; 9 bases are shared with TRBD1. Unmatched junction bases numbered 6, after V lost 5 bases and J lost 8 bases. CDR1 and CDR2 from the germline V gene are LNHDA and SQIVND (reference sequence). This CDR3 comprises 13 residues. CDR3 nucleotides: TGTGCCAGTAGTGTGGGACAGGGATACGGCTACACCTTC. This codes for CASSVGQGYGYTF.

The gene calls are TRBV30 and TRBJ1-1; unclear D gene. The germline V gene encodes CDR1 GTSNPN and CDR2 SVGIG (reference sequence). The CDR3 is 13 amino acids. The V and J ends lost 2 bases and 4 bases respectively, with 11 bases between them. The CDR3 region is CAWSKRRVTEAFF. The CDR3 DNA sequence: TGTGCCTGGAGTAAAAGGCGGGTCACTGAAGCTTTCTTT.

The CDR3 region is CASSETGVLNTEAFF. CDR3 DNA sequence: TGTGCCAGCAGTGAAACAGGCGTTTTGAACACTGAAGCTTTCTTT. The J gene is TRBJ1-1, the V gene TRBV25-1, with D possibly TRBD1 on 5 matching bases. Germline V gene data show CDR1 as MGHDK and CDR2 as SYGVNS. The CDR3 totals 15 residues. V was shortened by 2 bases and J by 0 bases, with 10 bases between the two germline ends. Full variable domain (missing parts from reference TRBV25-1 and TRBJ1-1): EADIYQTPRYLVIGTGKKITLECSQTMGHDKMYWYQQDPGMELHLIHYSYGVNSTEKGDLSSESTVSRIRTEHFPLTLESARPSHTSQYLCASSETGVLNTEAFFGQGTRLTVV.

This chain connects TRBV9 to TRBJ1-2; TRBD1 aligns across 7 bases. Germline CDR1 SGDLS, CDR2 YYNGEE. The CDR3 has 14 amino acids. The V segment lost 3 bases and the J segment 2 bases; nucleotides outside the gene matches: 4. In nucleotides, the CDR3 is TGTGCCAGCAGCGGGAGGACAGGCAACTATGGCTACACCTTC. Amino acids: CASSGRTGNYGYTF. Combining the CDR3 with reference TRBV9 and TRBJ1-2 gives the whole variable domain DSGVTQTPKHLITATGQRVTLRCSPRSGDLSVYWYQQSLDQGLQFLIQYYNGEERAKGNILERFSAQQFPDLHSELNLSSLELGDSALYFCASSGRTGNYGYTFGSGTRLTVV.

The V and J genes are TRBV5-5 and TRBJ1-1, with 7 bases fitting TRBD1. V was clipped by 3 bases and J by 7 bases; unmatched bases: 3. This CDR3 is built from 12 residues. CDR1 SGHKS and CDR2 YYEKEE come from the germline V gene (reference sequence). The CDR3 DNA is TGTGCCAGCAGCTCAACAGGGGATGAAGCTTTCTTT. It specifies CASSSTGDEAFF.

On this clone: Other DNA sequences of this sample code for an identical CDR3. This chain joins TRBV7-9 and TRBJ1-5; 7 bases fit TRBD1. There are 15 residues in the CDR3. Looked up from germline, CDR1 is SEHNR and CDR2 is FQNEAQ (reference sequence). Trimming took 1 base from V and 4 from J; bases not matched to a gene: 4. This chain's CDR3 is CASSLGGTVNQPQHF. The CDR3 coding sequence is TGTGCCAGCAGCTTAGGGGGGACAGTGAATCAGCCCCAGCATTTT.

This clone has just one count. This sequence joins TRBV7-2 and TRBJ2-7, with TRBD1 identical over 10 bases. The CDR3 is made up of 14 amino acids. Germline lookup yields CDR1 SGHTA and CDR2 FQGNSA. The trim removed 6 bases at V and 3 bases at J, leaving 5 bases unmatched. CDR3 in amino acids: CASRRGQGVYEQYF. In DNA, the CDR3 is TGTGCCAGCAGACGCGGACAGGGGGTCTACGAGCAGTACTTC. The variable domain in full, completed from reference TRBV7-2 and TRBJ2-7, reads GAGVSQSPSNKVTEKGKDVELRCDPISGHTALYWYRQSLGQGLEFLIYFQGNSAPDKSGLPSDRFSAERTGGSVSTLTIQRTQQEDSAVYLCASRRGQGVYEQYFGPGTRLTVT.

The chain has TRBV27 and TRBJ2-1; TRBD1 might be the D (6 bases). The CDR3 is 13 residues long. Per germline, CDR1 MNHEY and CDR2 SMNVEV (reference sequence). V lost 8 bases and J lost 5, with 13 bases in between. This chain's CDR3 is CASSGTNDNEQFF. The CDR3 region has the DNA TGTGCCAGCTCCGGGACAAACGACAATGAGCAGTTCTTC.

This clone was observed once. The chain employs TRBV28 and TRBJ1-2; D ambiguous. V shed 2 bases and J shed 2 bases, with 6 bases lying between them. Germline V gene sequence: CDR1 MDHEN, CDR2 SYDVKM. This CDR3 is 13 amino acids long. The DNA for the CDR3 is TGTGCCAGCAGTTTAACACCGAACTATGGCTACACCTTC. This codes for CASSLTPNYGYTF.

V is TRBV28 and J is TRBJ1-1; 7 nucleotides match TRBD1. This CDR3 has 17 amino acids. V dropped 3 bases and J dropped 0; count of bases not matched to a gene: 10. Germline V gene data show CDR1 as MDHEN and CDR2 as SYDVKM. The CDR3 DNA follows: TGTGCCAGCAGTTTGAAGGGGGCAGGGGTGATGAACACTGAAGCTTTCTTT. Residues: CASSLKGAGVMNTEAFF.

The sample holds a few counts of this clone. This sequence joins TRBV4-1 and TRBJ2-2; the match to TRBD1 covers 7 bases. V trimming: 3 bases; J trimming: 6 bases; junction bases outside the gene matches: 4. CDR1 and CDR2 (germline): MGHRA, YSYEKL. CDR3 length: 14 amino acids. CDR3 bases: TGCGCCAGCAGCCAGGTCGGGACAGCCGGGGAGCTGTTTTTT. The encoded protein is CASSQVGTAGELFF.

This clone came up once. The chain uses TRBV19 and TRBJ1-5; weak D call: TRBD1 (5 bases). This CDR3 has 15 residues. Between the trimmed V and J ends, which lost 1 base and 7 bases, there was a span of 14 bases. The germline V gene has CDR1 LNHDA and CDR2 SQIVND (reference sequence). The CDR3 region has the DNA TGTGCCAGTAGTATAGTGGGCAGGGCAACGCAGCCCCAGCATTTT. Its protein product is CASSIVGRATQPQHF.

DNA of the CDR3: TGCGCCAGCAGCCAAGTGACTAGCGGGAGGGATACGCAGTATTTT. It codes for CASSQVTSGRDTQYF. The rearrangement uses TRBV4-1 and TRBJ2-3, with TRBD2 identical over 13 bases. V lost 1 base to trimming and J lost 6 bases; unmatched junction nucleotides: 1. This CDR3 is 15 amino acids long. Germline loops: CDR1 MGHRA, CDR2 YSYEKL.

Here the CDR3 DNA reads TGTGCCACCAGCAGAGATAACAGGCTCGGAGGGACCGGGGAGCTGTTTTTT. Its translation: CATSRDNRLGGTGELFF. This sequence joins TRBV15 and TRBJ2-2, with D possibly being TRBD2 (6 bases). The germline V gene encodes CDR1 LNHNV and CDR2 YYDKDF (reference sequence). This CDR3 region has 17 residues. Trimming stripped 0 bases from V and 5 bases from J, with 16 bases between.

The gene calls are TRBV27 and TRBJ2-7; 7 bases line up with TRBD2. The CDR3 is made up of 15 amino acids. The germline V gene has CDR1 MNHEY and CDR2 SMNVEV (reference sequence). With 7 bases clipped from V and 4 bases from J, the junction kept 13 bases outside the gene matches. This CDR3 is CASKWEGGHGYEQYF. The CDR3 DNA is TGTGCCAGCAAATGGGAGGGAGGCCACGGATACGAGCAGTACTTC.

This CDR3 reads CSASKGAEQNTEAFF. CDR3 coding DNA: TGCAGTGCTAGTAAGGGGGCCGAACAGAACACTGAAGCTTTCTTT. The gene calls are TRBV20-1 and TRBJ1-1; 7 bases map to TRBD1. From germline, CDR1 is DFQATT and CDR2 SNEGSKA (reference sequence). The length of the CDR3 is 15 residues. V lost 3 bases to trimming and J lost 1 base; unmatched junction nucleotides: 8.

This clone was detected once. The CDR3 spells CASGGSNQPQHF. The DNA of the CDR3 is TGTGCCAGTGGGGGGAGCAATCAGCCCCAGCATTTT. The chain carries TRBV9 and TRBJ1-5, with D possibly matching TRBD1 (5 bases). Germline assignment: CDR1 SGDLS and CDR2 YYNGEE. Trimming pared 8 bases from V and 1 base from J, leaving 7 bases between. The CDR3 runs to 12 residues.

The chain employs TRBV6-1 and TRBJ1-2; D ambiguous. The CDR3 loop spans 14 amino acids. The V end lost 0 bases, the J end lost 2 bases, and 7 bases lay between the germline ends. Per germline, CDR1 MNHNS and CDR2 SASEGT. CDR3: CASSEARVNYGYTF. The CDR3 DNA follows: TGTGCCAGCAGTGAAGCGAGGGTAAACTATGGCTACACCTTC.

The gene calls are TRBV30 and TRBJ1-3; 7 positions agree with TRBD1. The length of the CDR3 is 14 residues. Germline CDR1 and CDR2: GTSNPN and SVGIG (reference sequence). J gave up 5 bases and V 3 bases, and 7 bases lay outside the gene matches. The CDR3 spells CAWRGGRGRNTIYF. CDR3 DNA: TGTGCCTGGAGAGGGGGCAGGGGAAGAAACACCATATATTTT.

This chain connects TRBV11-2 to TRBJ2-7, with D possibly matching TRBD2 (5 bases). This CDR3 contains 16 residues. CDR1 SGHAT and CDR2 FQNNGV come from the germline V gene. Trimming removed 2 bases from V and 4 bases from J, with 18 bases in between. CDR3 loop: CASSLNGVGLRYEQYF. CDR3 nucleotides: TGTGCCAGCAGCTTAAATGGGGTCGGACTGAGATACGAGCAGTACTTC.

The chain is built from TRBV7-3 and TRBJ2-2; TRBD2 matches 10 bases. With V trimmed by 5 bases and J by 2 bases, 14 bases remained unmatched. Looked up from germline, CDR1 is SGHTA and CDR2 is FQGTGA. This CDR3 spans 19 amino acids. The CDR3 is CASSPDPGLAIINTGELFF. In nucleotides, the CDR3 is TGTGCCAGCAGCCCAGACCCGGGACTAGCGATCATAAACACCGGGGAGCTGTTTTTT.

This clone was detected only once. V usage is TRBV18 and J usage is TRBJ2-5; possible D gene TRBD1, 6 bases. Trimming stripped 3 bases from V and 1 base from J, with 12 bases between. The CDR3 length is 15 residues. The germline V gene encodes CDR1 KGHSH and CDR2 LQKENI. Here the CDR3 reads CASSPMDRFQETQYF. CDR3 nucleotides: TGTGCCAGCTCACCCATGGACAGATTCCAAGAGACCCAGTACTTC.

About this clone: Other DNA variants within this sample encode the same CDR3. The chain recombines TRBV19 with TRBJ1-4, with 9 bases matching TRBD1. The CDR3 totals 14 residues. CDR1 is LNHDA, CDR2 SQIVND, per germline (reference sequence). V was clipped by 6 bases and J by 3 bases; unmatched bases: 2. For the CDR3, the DNA is TGTGCCAGTAGACGGACAGGGGCTAATGAAAAACTGTTTTTT. Amino acids: CASRRTGANEKLFF.

V and J are TRBV20-1 and TRBJ1-1; D might be TRBD1 (5 bases). The CDR3 covers 13 residues. V was trimmed by 3 bases and J by 1 base, leaving 9 bases between them. CDR1 DFQATT and CDR2 SNEGSKA come from the germline V gene (reference sequence). Written as DNA, the CDR3 is TGCAGTGCTAGTAGCGGGACGAACACTGAAGCTTTCTTT. Protein: CSASSGTNTEAFF.